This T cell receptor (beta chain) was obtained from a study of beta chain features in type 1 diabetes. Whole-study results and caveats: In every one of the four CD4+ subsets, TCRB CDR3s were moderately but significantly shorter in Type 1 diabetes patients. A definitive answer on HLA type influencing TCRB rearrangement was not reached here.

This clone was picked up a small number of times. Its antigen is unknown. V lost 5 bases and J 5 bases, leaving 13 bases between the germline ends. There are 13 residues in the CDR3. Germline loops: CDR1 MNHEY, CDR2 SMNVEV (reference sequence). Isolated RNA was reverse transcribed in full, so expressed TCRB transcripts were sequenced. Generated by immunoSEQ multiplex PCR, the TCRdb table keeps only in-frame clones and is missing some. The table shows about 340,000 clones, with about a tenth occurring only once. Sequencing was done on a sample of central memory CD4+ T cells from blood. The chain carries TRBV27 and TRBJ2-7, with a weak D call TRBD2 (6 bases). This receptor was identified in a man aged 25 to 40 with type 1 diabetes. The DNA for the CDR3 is TGTGCCAGCAGTGCCCGGAGGGGAGACGAGCAGTACTTC. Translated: CASSARRGDEQYF.